The 20 T cell receptor beta chains below all came from one sample that was sequenced in a study of T cells in Graves' hyperthyroidism and ophthalmopathy. RNA transcripts yielded amplified TCR beta CDR3 regions. First-round RT-PCR with HTBI primers amplified the TCR CDR3 region. One entry per CDR3 protein results from TCRdb running MiXCR on the multiplex PCR reads. The data contain 340,000 or so distinct CDR3 sequences, 16% of them singletons. The sequencing sample was made of blood. All receptors derive from a young man with Graves' hyperthyroidism.

This clonotype has a count of ten or more. This chain joins TRBV2 and TRBJ2-1, with 8 positions matching TRBD2. V lost 3 bases to trimming and J lost 4 bases; unmatched junction nucleotides: 5. This CDR3 contains 15 residues. Germline CDR1 and CDR2: SNHLY and FYNNEI. CDR3 region: CASSEVSGAYNEQFF. The CDR3 DNA is TGTGCCAGCAGTGAGGTTAGCGGGGCTTACAATGAGCAGTTCTTC.

Regarding this clonotype: This may be a read error: a much more frequent sequence differs by one nucleotide. The rearrangement uses TRBV25-1 and TRBJ1-1, with D unclear. From germline, CDR1 is MGHDK and CDR2 SYGVNS. CDR3 size: 14 residues. V lost 5 bases to trimming and J lost 3 bases, with 13 bases between them. This CDR3 reads CASSPIESYTEAFF. The CDR3 DNA sequence: TGTGCCAGCAGTCCGATCGAGTCTTACACTGAAGCTTTCTTT.

This chain links TRBV4-1 with TRBJ1-5; weak D call: TRBD1 (5 bases). Trimming cost V 3 bases and J 6 bases, with 12 bases left between them. Germline V lookup: CDR1 MGHRA, CDR2 YSYEKL. The CDR3 totals 14 residues. CDR3 amino acids: CASSHFGDSQPQHF. The CDR3 DNA is TGCGCCAGCAGCCACTTCGGGGACTCTCAGCCCCAGCATTTT.

This clonotype has a count of ten or more. The chain joins TRBV11-2 to TRBJ2-1; either TRBD1 or TRBD2 may fit D (6 bases each). The V end was cut by 4 bases, the J end by 9 bases, with 13 bases between. CDR3 length: 13 amino acids. CDR1 SGHAT and CDR2 FQNNGV come from the germline V gene. CDR3 nucleotide sequence: TGTGCCAGCAGCTCCCGACCGGGGGCTGAGCAGTTCTTC. Its translation is CASSSRPGAEQFF.

This clonotype was observed at least ten times. The rearrangement links TRBV12-3 or TRBV12-4 to TRBJ2-5; D gene unclear. V was trimmed by 6 bases and J by 8 bases, leaving 10 bases between them. The CDR3 length is 11 residues. CDR3 sequence (DNA): TGTGCCAGCAGCCAGCAGACTACCCAGTACTTC. This encodes CASSQQTTQYF.

This clonotype showed up many times. The genes are TRBV7-8 and TRBJ2-7, with TRBD2 matching over 13 bases. Germline V gene data show CDR1 as SGHVS and CDR2 as FQNEAQ. V lost 5 bases and J lost 2; bases outside the gene matches: 12. The CDR3 is 18 residues long. CDR3: CASSTSLAGGPMTYEQYF. The CDR3 region has the DNA TGTGCCAGCAGCACCTCACTAGCGGGAGGGCCAATGACCTACGAGCAGTACTTC.

This clonotype has a count of ten or more. This chain connects TRBV7-9 to TRBJ2-1, with TRBD1 as a possible D gene (6 bases). V was pared by 5 bases and J by 4 bases, with 18 bases between. There are 16 residues in the CDR3. Germline CDR1 is SEHNR and CDR2 is FQNEAQ (reference sequence). The CDR3 reads CASSPPTGTGYNEQFF. In DNA form, the CDR3 reads TGTGCCAGCAGCCCCCCCACGGGAACAGGGTACAATGAGCAGTTCTTC.

The chain employs TRBV2 and TRBJ2-1, with D possibly being TRBD2 (5 bases). The CDR3 spans 13 residues. Germline values: CDR1 SNHLY, CDR2 FYNNEI. V lost 1 base and J lost 15, with 16 bases in between. The CDR3: CASSEEAAGGGFF. CDR3 sequence (DNA): TGTGCCAGCAGTGAAGAGGCAGCAGGAGGCGGGTTCTTC.

This clonotype was seen ten or more times. This rearrangement joins TRBV11-2 to TRBJ1-1; tentative D call: TRBD1 (6 bases). The length of the CDR3 is 12 residues. Germline V lookup: CDR1 SGHAT, CDR2 FQNNGV. V was shortened by 4 bases and J by 8 bases, with 11 bases between the two germline ends. For the CDR3, the DNA is TGTGCCAGCAGCTCAGGGACAACCGAAGCTTTCTTT. Protein: CASSSGTTEAFF.

The V and J genes are TRBV6-1 and TRBJ2-2; TRBD2 matches at 10 bases. Germline CDR1 is MNHNS and CDR2 is SASEGT. This CDR3 has 18 residues. V dropped 4 bases and J dropped 1; count of bases not matched to a gene: 9. The CDR3 sequence: CASSGLWASGRNTGELFF. The CDR3 bases are TGTGCCAGCAGTGGCCTGTGGGCTAGCGGGAGGAACACCGGGGAGCTGTTTTTT.

A few counts support this clonotype. The V call is TRBV7-2, the J call TRBJ1-6, with D uncertain. Germline values: CDR1 SGHTA, CDR2 FQGNSA. This CDR3 comprises 16 residues. V was cut by 5 bases and J by 3 bases, with 14 bases left in between. The CDR3 DNA reads as TGTGCCAGCAGCCGTTGGGAGGACGACTATAATTCACCCCTCCACTTT. Protein sequence: CASSRWEDDYNSPLHF.

There are a few counts of this clonotype. The rearrangement uses TRBV5-1 and TRBJ2-3, with 8 positions matching TRBD2. J lost 0 bases, V lost 7 bases, and 10 bases had no gene match. The CDR3 spans 16 residues. From germline, CDR1 is SGHRS and CDR2 YFSETQ. In nucleotides, the CDR3 is TGCGCCAGCCGAGGTGGAGCTAGCGGGAGCACAGATACGCAGTATTTT. Amino acid sequence: CASRGGASGSTDTQYF.

V usage is TRBV18 and J usage is TRBJ2-6; TRBD1 matches 8 bases. The CDR3 has 19 amino acids. Trimming removed 4 bases from V and 1 base from J; junction bases left unmatched: 12. The germline gives CDR1 KGHSH, CDR2 LQKENI. The CDR3 DNA reads TGTGCCAGCTCACACCTCGGACAGGGTATTAGGTCTGGGGCCAACGTCCTGACTTTC. The encoded protein is CASSHLGQGIRSGANVLTF.

This clonotype has just a few counts. The genes are TRBV29-1 and TRBJ2-1, with 7 bases matching TRBD2. CDR1 is SQVTM and CDR2 is ANQGSEA in the germline V gene. The CDR3 runs 14 residues. Unmatched junction bases numbered 10, after V lost 7 bases and J lost 4 bases. Written as DNA, the CDR3 is TGCAGCGCCCCAGGCGGGAGAAGTTACAATGAGCAGTTCTTC. It is translated as CSAPGGRSYNEQFF.

This clonotype was detected many times. This chain joins TRBV7-9 and TRBJ2-7; perhaps TRBD2 as D (6 bases). CDR1 is SEHNR and CDR2 is FQNEAQ in the germline V gene (reference sequence). V was clipped by 0 bases and J by 3 bases, with 12 bases between them. This CDR3 comprises 15 residues. CDR3 amino acids: CASSLAGRGNYEQYF. The CDR3 coding sequence is TGTGCCAGCAGCTTAGCGGGACGCGGGAACTACGAGCAGTACTTC.

Comment on this clonotype: A much larger clone lies a single base off, so this may be a read error. V usage is TRBV7-9 and J usage is TRBJ1-1, with unresolved D. CDR1 is SEHNR, CDR2 FQNEAQ, per germline (reference sequence). The CDR3 has 14 amino acids. CDR3 protein: CVSSLELAGTEAFF. CDR3 nucleotides: TGTGTCAGCAGCTTAGAGCTGGCCGGGACTGAAGCTTTCTTT.

This clonotype was detected ten times or more. The rearrangement joins TRBV7-6 to TRBJ2-7, with a weak D call TRBD2 (6 bases). Trimming took off 4 bases at V and 3 bases at J, with 22 bases between the two ends. The V gene's germline CDR1 is SGHVS and CDR2 FNYEAQ. The CDR3 contains 17 residues. Here the CDR3 reads CASSSEAGHLLNYEQYF. As DNA, the CDR3 is TGTGCCAGCAGCTCCGAAGCGGGCCACCTGTTAAACTACGAGCAGTACTTC.

The sample holds many counts of this clonotype. The rearrangement uses TRBV6-5 and TRBJ2-2; D gene unclear. V dropped 0 bases and J dropped 3 bases, with 11 bases sitting between them. Germline CDR1 and CDR2: MNHEY and SVGAGI. The CDR3 runs 16 residues. The CDR3 protein is CASSYSRAPDTGELFF. Here the CDR3 DNA reads TGTGCCAGCAGTTACTCGCGTGCACCGGACACCGGGGAGCTGTTTTTT.

V and J are TRBV9 and TRBJ2-7, with D possibly matching TRBD2 (5 bases). This CDR3 comprises 13 residues. Germline CDR1 is SGDLS and CDR2 is YYNGEE. Trimming took off 7 bases at V and 0 bases at J, with 11 bases between the two ends. CDR3 sequence reads: CASGREDSYEQYF. CDR3 sequence (DNA): TGTGCCAGCGGGAGAGAGGACTCCTACGAGCAGTACTTC.

This clonotype was recorded many times. The rearrangement joins TRBV28 to TRBJ1-5, with unresolved D. The CDR3 has 12 residues. Trimming removed 7 bases at V and 2 bases at J, with 6 bases between. Per the germline V gene, CDR1 is MDHEN and CDR2 is SYDVKM. Here the CDR3 reads CASKGGNQPQHF. CDR3 nucleotides: TGTGCCAGCAAGGGAGGCAATCAGCCCCAGCATTTT. Complete variable domain (other parts from reference TRBV28 and TRBJ1-5): DVKVTQSSRYLVKRTGEKVFLECVQDMDHENMFWYRQDPGLGLRLIYFSYDVKMKEKGDIPEGYSVSREKKERFSLILESASTNQTSMYLCASKGGNQPQHFGDGTRLSIL.